The count of the clone carrying this TCR beta chain is one. Authors' data handling: Scientists estimated how many nucleated cells there were by amplifying reference gene primers. TCRdb's table, derived via immunoSEQ multiplex PCR, lists solely in-frame clones and lacks some. V and J calls and clone size are those listed in that table; D and trimming were worked out from the DNA. The sample lists some 220,000 clones, approximately 85% occurring once. This entry belongs to a study of blood T cell repertoires in COVID-19. Study background: Samples came from the United States, Italy and Spain, spanning acute and convalescent COVID-19.

Seattle cases were enrolled at active infection and followed longitudinally. Sample: peripheral blood. The TCR was taken from a woman in her 70s with COVID-19, enrolled during active disease.

CDR3 loop: CASEGYNYGYTF. CDR3 nucleotide sequence: TGTGCCAGCGAGGGCTATAACTATGGCTACACCTTC. J is TRBJ1-2 and V is TRBV12-3 or TRBV12-4; D is ambiguous. V lost 8 bases, J lost 1 base, and 8 bases lay in between. The CDR3 length is 12 residues.